A selection of T cell receptor beta chains follows, all from one sample in a study of blood T cell repertoires in COVID-19. Assay: immunoSEQ multiplex PCR; the TCRdb copy retains only in-frame clones and omits some. The table includes about 23,000 clones, over 75% detected once. The sequencing input was peripheral blood. The origin of the receptors is a woman of 80 years or more with acute or convalescent COVID-19. Each CDR3 is given with its conserved first and last residue. The order of the fields is D gene, J gene, clone size, V gene, CDR3 protein, CDR3 DNA. D genes are given only for firm matches. Some rows mark clone size as missing; the rest say once, few, many or name a class of expanded clone.

. | TRBJ2-1 | . | TRBV5-5 | CASSLSLGNSYNEQFF | TGTGCCAGCAGCTTGTCCCTCGGGAATTCCTACAATGAGCAGTTCTTC
. | TRBJ1-5 | . | TRBV6-2/TRBV6-3 | CASSYWSHNTQPQHF | TGTGCCAGCAGTTATTGGTCGCATAACACTCAGCCCCAGCATTTT
TRBD1 | TRBJ2-1 | . | TRBV25-1 | CASRDRGGDYNEQFF | TGTGCCAGCAGAGACAGGGGGGGGGACTACAATGAGCAGTTCTTC
. | TRBJ1-1 | . | TRBV21-1 | CARDLGQGGTEAFF | TGTGCCAGGGACCTGGGACAGGGGGGCACTGAAGCTTTCTTT
TRBD1 | TRBJ1-4 | . | TRBV5-4 | CASSAGGEKLFF | TGTGCCAGCAGCGCAGGGGGCGAAAAACTGTTTTTT
. | TRBJ2-3 | . | TRBV27 | CASSPLMGAQIRSIF | .
. | TRBJ2-3 | . | TRBV10-3 | CAISELGGKGTQYF | TGTGCCATCAGTGAGCTGGGGGGAAAGGGTACGCAGTATTTT
TRBD2 | TRBJ2-1 | . | TRBV19 | CASSPMGLAAEQFF | TGTGCCAGTAGTCCAATGGGACTAGCGGCCGAGCAGTTCTTC
. | TRBJ1-2 | . | TRBV7-9 | CASSLGRVYGYTF | TGTGCCAGCAGCTTAGGCAGGGTATATGGCTACACCTTC
TRBD2 | TRBJ2-1 | . | TRBV29-1 | CSVGTSGGGEQFF | TGCAGCGTTGGGACTAGCGGGGGGGGTGAGCAGTTCTTC
TRBD1 | TRBJ1-1 | . | TRBV6-5 | CASTFRGRLTEAFF | TGTGCCAGCACCTTCAGGGGGCGGCTGACTGAAGCTTTCTTT
TRBD1 | TRBJ2-1 | . | TRBV6-5 | CASFPGQGRNEQFF | TGTGCCAGCTTCCCCGGACAGGGGAGGAATGAGCAGTTCTTC
. | TRBJ2-7 | . | TRBV27 | CASSRQGGDEQYF | TGTGCCAGCAGTAGACAGGGAGGAGACGAGCAGTACTTC
TRBD2 | TRBJ2-2 | few | TRBV20-1 | CSASKPGGNRAGELFF | TGCAGTGCTAGTAAGCCGGGAGGGAATCGCGCCGGGGAGCTGTTTTTT
TRBD1 | TRBJ1-2 | . | TRBV6-5 | CASSWDSLGGGYTF | TGTGCCAGCAGCTGGGACAGCCTGGGAGGTGGCTACACCTTC
. | TRBJ2-1 | . | TRBV18 | CASSLNRDNEQFF | TGTGCCAGCTCACTTAACAGAGACAATGAGCAGTTCTTC
. | TRBJ1-2 | . | TRBV2 | CASSTRVGYGYTF | TGTGCCAGCTCCACCCGGGTCGGCTATGGCTACACCTTC
. | TRBJ2-7 | . | TRBV20-1 | CSAAPGNEQYF | TGCAGTGCTGCCCCGGGGAACGAGCAGTACTTC
. | TRBJ2-7 | . | TRBV9 | CASGNRADEQYF | TGTGCCAGCGGAAACAGGGCGGACGAGCAGTACTTC
. | TRBJ2-3 | . | TRBV10-1 | CASSEPTSTDTQYF | TGCGCCAGCAGTGAGCCTACCAGCACAGATACGCAGTATTTT
TRBD1 | TRBJ2-3 | once | TRBV5-1 | CASSAGGYTDTQYF | TGCGCCAGCAGCGCAGGGGGTTACACAGATACGCAGTATTTT
TRBD2 | TRBJ2-3 | . | TRBV7-2 | CASSPQGLAVRADTQYF | TGTGCCAGCAGCCCCCAGGGACTAGCGGTCAGGGCAGATACGCAGTATTTT
. | TRBJ2-2 | . | TRBV7-9 | CASSLRGNTGELFF | TGTGCCAGCAGCCTCAGGGGAAACACCGGGGAGCTGTTTTTT
. | TRBJ2-5 | . | TRBV27 | CASSKQERETQYF | TGTGCCAGCAGTAAACAGGAAAGGGAGACCCAGTACTTC
TRBD2 | TRBJ2-3 | . | TRBV5-1 | CASSADGTSVTDTQYF | TGCGCCAGCAGCGCGGACGGGACTAGCGTCACAGATACGCAGTATTTT
TRBD2 | TRBJ2-7 | . | TRBV6-2/TRBV6-3 | CASSVSGTSGIEQYF | TGTGCCAGCAGTGTCTCCGGGACTAGCGGGATCGAGCAGTACTTC
. | TRBJ1-5 | . | TRBV30 | CAWRSPGQPQHF | TGTGCCTGGAGATCCCCTGGCCAGCCCCAGCATTTT
. | TRBJ2-7 | . | TRBV6-5 | CASSHRGGEQYF | TGTGCCAGCAGCCACCGGGGAGGCGAGCAGTACTTC
TRBD1 | TRBJ1-5 | once | TRBV5-1 | CASSLGGQSNQPQHF | TGCGCCAGCAGCTTGGGGGGACAGAGCAATCAGCCCCAGCATTTT
TRBD1 | TRBJ2-7 | . | TRBV7-2 | CASSLARLGQGEQYF | TGTGCCAGCAGCTTAGCGCGACTAGGACAGGGCGAGCAGTACTTC
. | TRBJ1-2 | . | TRBV6-5 | CASSYNEAGAGYTF | TGTGCCAGCAGTTATAATGAGGCAGGGGCCGGCTACACCTTC
TRBD1 | TRBJ2-7 | . | TRBV6-5 | CASSLDRAYEQYF | TGTGCCAGCAGCCTGGACAGGGCCTACGAGCAGTACTTC